This T cell receptor (beta chain) was identified in a study of response to subunit inactivated influenza vaccine. Study observations and caveats: Authors suggested each seasonal flu vaccination may recruit only limited numbers of new T cells.

The CDR3 length is 12 residues. The germline CDR1 and CDR2 sequences are MDHEN and SYDVKM. The V and J ends lost 6 bases and 0 bases respectively, with 6 bases between them. This clonotype was picked up many times. Its antigen is not identified. MiXCR was run by TCRdb on the RT-PCR reads, yielding one entry per CDR3 protein. This table has under 500,000 distinct CDR3 sequences, about a tenth appearing once. This chain uses TRBV28 with TRBJ2-7; no reliable D call. The clonotype originates from a man aged 45-65 years who received an inactivated influenza vaccine. The sequences come from PBMCs from blood, collected about 40 days after vaccination. The CDR3 here is CASSSLSYEQYF. CDR3 sequence (DNA): TGTGCCAGCAGCTCCCTCTCCTACGAGCAGTACTTC.